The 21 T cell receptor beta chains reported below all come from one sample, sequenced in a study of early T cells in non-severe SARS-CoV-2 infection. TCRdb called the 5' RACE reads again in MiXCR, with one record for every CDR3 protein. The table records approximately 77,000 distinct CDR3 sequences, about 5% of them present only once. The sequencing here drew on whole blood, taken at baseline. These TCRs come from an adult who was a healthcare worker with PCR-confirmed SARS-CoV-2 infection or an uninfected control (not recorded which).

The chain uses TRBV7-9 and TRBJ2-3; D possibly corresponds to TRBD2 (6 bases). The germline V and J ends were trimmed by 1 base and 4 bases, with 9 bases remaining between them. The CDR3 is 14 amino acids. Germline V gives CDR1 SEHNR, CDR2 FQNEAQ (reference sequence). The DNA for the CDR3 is TGTGCCAGCAGCTTAGAGGCGGGATCAGATACGCAGTATTTT. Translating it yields CASSLEAGSDTQYF.

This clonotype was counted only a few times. The CDR3 reads CAWSGSVSYEQYF. CDR3 coding DNA: TGTGCCTGGAGTGGGTCAGTATCCTACGAGCAGTACTTC. This rearrangement joins TRBV30 to TRBJ2-7; no reliable D call. Germline CDR1 reads GTSNPN; CDR2 reads SVGIG (reference sequence). The V end was cut by 1 base, the J end by 1 base, with 8 bases between. The CDR3 extends over 13 amino acids.

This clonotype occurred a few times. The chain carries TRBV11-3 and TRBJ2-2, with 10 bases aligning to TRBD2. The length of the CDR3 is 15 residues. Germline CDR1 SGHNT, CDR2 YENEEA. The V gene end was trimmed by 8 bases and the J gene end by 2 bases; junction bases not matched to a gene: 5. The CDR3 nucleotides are TGTGCCAGCGGGAGGACTAGCGGTAACACCGGGGAGCTGTTTTTT. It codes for CASGRTSGNTGELFF.

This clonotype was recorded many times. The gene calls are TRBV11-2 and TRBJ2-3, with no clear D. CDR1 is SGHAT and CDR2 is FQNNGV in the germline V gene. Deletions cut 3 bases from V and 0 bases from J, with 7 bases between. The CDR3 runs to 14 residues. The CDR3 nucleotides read TGTGCCAGCAGCTTGGGCTACAGCACAGATACGCAGTATTTT. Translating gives CASSLGYSTDTQYF.

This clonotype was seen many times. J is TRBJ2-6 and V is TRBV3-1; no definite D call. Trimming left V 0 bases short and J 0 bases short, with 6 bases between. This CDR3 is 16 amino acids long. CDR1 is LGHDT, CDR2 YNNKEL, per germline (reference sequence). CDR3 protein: CASSQDVGSGANVLTF. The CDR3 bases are TGTGCCAGCAGCCAAGATGTGGGCTCTGGGGCCAACGTCCTGACTTTC.

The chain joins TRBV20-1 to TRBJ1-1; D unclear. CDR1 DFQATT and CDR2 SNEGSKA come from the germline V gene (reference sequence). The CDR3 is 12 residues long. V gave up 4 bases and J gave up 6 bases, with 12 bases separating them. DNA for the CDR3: TGCAGTGCTATTCCTAAGTTTTCTGAAGCTTTCTTT. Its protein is CSAIPKFSEAFF.

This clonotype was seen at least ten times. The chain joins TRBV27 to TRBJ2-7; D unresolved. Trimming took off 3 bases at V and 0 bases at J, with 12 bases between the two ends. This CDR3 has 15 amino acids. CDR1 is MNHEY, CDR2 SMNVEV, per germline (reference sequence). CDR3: CASSFQPRSSYEQYF. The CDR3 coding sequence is TGTGCCAGCAGTTTCCAACCCAGAAGCTCCTACGAGCAGTACTTC.

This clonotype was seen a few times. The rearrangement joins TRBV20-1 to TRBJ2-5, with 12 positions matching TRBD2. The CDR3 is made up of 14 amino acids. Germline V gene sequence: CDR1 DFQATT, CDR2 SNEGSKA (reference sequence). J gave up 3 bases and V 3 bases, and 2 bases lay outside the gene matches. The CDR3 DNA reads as TGCAGTGCTAGGACTAGCGGGAGAGAAGAGACCCAGTACTTC. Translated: CSARTSGREETQYF.

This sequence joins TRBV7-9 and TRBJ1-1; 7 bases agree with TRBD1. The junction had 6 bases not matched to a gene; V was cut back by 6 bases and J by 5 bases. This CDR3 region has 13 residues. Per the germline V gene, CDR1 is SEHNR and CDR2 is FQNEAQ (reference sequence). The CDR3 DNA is TGTGCCAGCAGTTATCAGGGGGGAACTGAAGCTTTCTTT. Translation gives CASSYQGGTEAFF.

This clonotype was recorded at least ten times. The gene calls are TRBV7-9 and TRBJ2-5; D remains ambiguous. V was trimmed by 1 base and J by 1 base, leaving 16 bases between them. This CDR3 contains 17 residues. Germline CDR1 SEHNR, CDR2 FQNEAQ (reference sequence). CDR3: CASSLEDDGYSQETQYF. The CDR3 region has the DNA TGTGCCAGCAGCTTAGAGGACGATGGTTACAGCCAAGAGACCCAGTACTTC.

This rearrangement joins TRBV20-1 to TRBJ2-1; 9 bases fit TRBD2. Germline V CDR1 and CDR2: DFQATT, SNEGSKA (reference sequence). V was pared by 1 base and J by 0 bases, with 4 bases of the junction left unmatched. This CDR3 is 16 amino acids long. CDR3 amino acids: CSARASGRSSYNEQFF. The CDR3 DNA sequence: TGCAGTGCTAGAGCCAGCGGGAGGTCCTCCTACAATGAGCAGTTCTTC.

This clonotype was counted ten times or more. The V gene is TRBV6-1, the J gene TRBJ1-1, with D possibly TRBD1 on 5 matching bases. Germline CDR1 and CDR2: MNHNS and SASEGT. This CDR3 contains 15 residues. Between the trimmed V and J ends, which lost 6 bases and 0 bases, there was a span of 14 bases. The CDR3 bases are TGTGCCAGCAGCCGGGACTACGGTATGAACACTGAAGCTTTCTTT. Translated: CASSRDYGMNTEAFF.

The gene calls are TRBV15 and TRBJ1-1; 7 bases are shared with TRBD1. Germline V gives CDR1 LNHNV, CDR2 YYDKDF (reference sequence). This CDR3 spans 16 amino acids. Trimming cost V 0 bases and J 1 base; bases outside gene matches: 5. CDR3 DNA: TGTGCCACCAGCAGAGATCAGGGGGTCACGAACACTGAAGCTTTCTTT. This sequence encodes CATSRDQGVTNTEAFF.

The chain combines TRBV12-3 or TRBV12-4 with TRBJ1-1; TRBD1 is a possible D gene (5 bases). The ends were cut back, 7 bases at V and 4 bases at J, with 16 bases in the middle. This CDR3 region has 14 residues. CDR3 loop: CASTPSRGVTEAFF. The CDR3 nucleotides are TGTGCCAGCACCCCCTCGCGAGGGGTCACTGAAGCTTTCTTT.

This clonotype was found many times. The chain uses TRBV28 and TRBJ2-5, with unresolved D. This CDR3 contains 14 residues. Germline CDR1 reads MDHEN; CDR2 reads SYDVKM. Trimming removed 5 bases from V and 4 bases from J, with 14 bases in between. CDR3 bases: TGTGCCAGCAGTCGAGAAGGCCCAGGAGAGACCCAGTACTTC. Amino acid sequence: CASSREGPGETQYF.

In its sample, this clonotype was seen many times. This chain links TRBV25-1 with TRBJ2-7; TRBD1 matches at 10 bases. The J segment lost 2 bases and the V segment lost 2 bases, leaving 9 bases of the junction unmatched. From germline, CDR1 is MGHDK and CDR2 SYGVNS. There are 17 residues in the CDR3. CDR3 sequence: CASSELRFGQGAYEQYF. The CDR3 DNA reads TGTGCCAGCAGTGAACTAAGATTCGGACAGGGGGCCTACGAGCAGTACTTC.

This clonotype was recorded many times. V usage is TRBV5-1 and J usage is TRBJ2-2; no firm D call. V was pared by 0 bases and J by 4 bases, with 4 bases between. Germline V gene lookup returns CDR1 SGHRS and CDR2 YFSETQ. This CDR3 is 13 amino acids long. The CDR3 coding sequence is TGCGCCAGCAGCTTGGCCCTCACCGGGGAGCTGTTTTTT. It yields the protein CASSLALTGELFF.

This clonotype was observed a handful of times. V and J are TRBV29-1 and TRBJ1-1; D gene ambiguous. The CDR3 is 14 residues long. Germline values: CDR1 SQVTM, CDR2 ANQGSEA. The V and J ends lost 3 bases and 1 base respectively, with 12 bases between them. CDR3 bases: TGCAGCGTTGACAGGCACCCGCAGAACACTGAAGCTTTCTTT. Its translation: CSVDRHPQNTEAFF.

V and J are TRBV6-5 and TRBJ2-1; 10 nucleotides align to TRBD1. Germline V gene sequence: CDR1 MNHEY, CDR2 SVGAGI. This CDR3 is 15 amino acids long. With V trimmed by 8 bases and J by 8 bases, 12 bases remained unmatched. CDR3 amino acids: CASGSSGTGAHEQFF. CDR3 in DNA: TGTGCCAGCGGCAGTTCGGGGACAGGGGCCCATGAGCAGTTCTTC.

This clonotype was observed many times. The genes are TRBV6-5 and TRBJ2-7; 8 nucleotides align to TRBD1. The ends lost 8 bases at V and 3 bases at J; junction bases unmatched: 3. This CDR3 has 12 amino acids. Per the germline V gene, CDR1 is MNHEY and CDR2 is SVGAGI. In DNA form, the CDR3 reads TGTGCCAGCCGACAGGGGCGCTACGAGCAGTACTTC. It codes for CASRQGRYEQYF.

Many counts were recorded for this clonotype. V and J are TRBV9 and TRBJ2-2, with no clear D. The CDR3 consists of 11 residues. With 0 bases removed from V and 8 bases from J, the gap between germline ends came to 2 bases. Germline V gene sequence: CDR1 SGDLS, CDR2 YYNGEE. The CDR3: CASSVGGELFF. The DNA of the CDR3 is TGTGCCAGCAGCGTAGGAGGGGAGCTGTTTTTT.